This T cell receptor (beta chain) originates from a study of shared clonotypes between healthy human individuals. Libraries were prepared by immunoSEQ multiplex PCR; TCRdb keeps only in-frame clonotypes and omits some of them. The sample shows about 2.1 million clones, 90% to 95% of them seen only once. About this clone itself: The antigen is undetermined.

CDR1 is LGHNT, CDR2 FRNRAP, per germline. The CDR3 contains 12 residues. V lost 1 base and J 11 bases, leaving 11 bases between the germline ends. Naivety among CD8 cells was defined by CD45RO negativity and positive CCR7 selection, thereby excluding terminally differentiated effector memory CD45RA+ cells. Donors were healthy HIV-negative adults without recently reported acute infections or vaccinations. General study findings and limits: The four-donor shared clonotypes exceeded non-shared clonotypes in generation probability, with non-shared ones scoring lower. Sharing across four donors was highest in naive CD4 (roughly 5%) and lowest in memory CD8 (roughly 0.4%).

The rearrangement links TRBV12-5 to TRBJ1-1; D is unresolved. Source material: naive CD8+ T cells from PBMCs. The receptor was isolated from a man between 18 and 29 years old in good health. Some clones in this sample may be carry-over from other donors' samples. CDR3 DNA sequence: TGTGCTAGTGGTTTGGGGACCAATGTTGCTTTCTTT. It encodes CASGLGTNVAFF. The whole variable domain, filled in from reference TRBV12-5 and TRBJ1-1, reads DARVTQTPRHKVTEMGQEVTMRCQPILGHNTVFWYRQTMMQGLELLAYFRNRAPLDDSGMPKDRFSAEMPDATLATLKIQPSEPRDSAVYFCASGLGTNVAFFGQGTRLTVV.